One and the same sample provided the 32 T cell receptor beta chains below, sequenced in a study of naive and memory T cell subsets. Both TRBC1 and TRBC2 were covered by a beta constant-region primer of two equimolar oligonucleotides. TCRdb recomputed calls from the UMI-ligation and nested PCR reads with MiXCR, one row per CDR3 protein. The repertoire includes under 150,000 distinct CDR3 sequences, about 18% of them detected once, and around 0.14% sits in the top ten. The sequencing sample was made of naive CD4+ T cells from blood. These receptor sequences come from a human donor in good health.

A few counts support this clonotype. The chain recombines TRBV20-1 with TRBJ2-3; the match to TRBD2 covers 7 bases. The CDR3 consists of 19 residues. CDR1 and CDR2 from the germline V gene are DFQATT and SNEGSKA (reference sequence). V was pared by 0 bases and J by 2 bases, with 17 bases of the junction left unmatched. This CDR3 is CSARDQGLAGTTNTDTQYF. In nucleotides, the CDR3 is TGCAGTGCTAGAGATCAGGGATTAGCGGGCACCACAAACACAGATACGCAGTATTTT.

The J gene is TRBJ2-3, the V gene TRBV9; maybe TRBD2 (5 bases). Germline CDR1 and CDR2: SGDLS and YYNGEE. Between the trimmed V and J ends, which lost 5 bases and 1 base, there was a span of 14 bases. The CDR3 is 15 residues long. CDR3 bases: TGTGCCAGCAGGCCAGAGGGCAGAGGCACAGATACGCAGTATTTT. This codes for CASRPEGRGTDTQYF.

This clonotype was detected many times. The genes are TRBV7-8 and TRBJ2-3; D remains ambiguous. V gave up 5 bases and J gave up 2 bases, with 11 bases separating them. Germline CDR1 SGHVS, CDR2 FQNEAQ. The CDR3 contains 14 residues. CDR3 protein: CASSLGQATDTQYF. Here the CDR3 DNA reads TGTGCCAGCAGCCTAGGGCAGGCCACAGATACGCAGTATTTT.

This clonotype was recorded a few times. CDR3 sequence: CSVPGRNRYNEQFF. CDR3 nucleotides: TGCAGCGTTCCTGGGCGGAATCGGTACAATGAGCAGTTCTTC. This rearrangement joins TRBV29-1 to TRBJ2-1; the D is unclear. V dropped 5 bases and J dropped 4 bases, with 15 bases sitting between them. The CDR3 covers 14 residues. CDR1 and CDR2 from the germline V gene are SQVTM and ANQGSEA.

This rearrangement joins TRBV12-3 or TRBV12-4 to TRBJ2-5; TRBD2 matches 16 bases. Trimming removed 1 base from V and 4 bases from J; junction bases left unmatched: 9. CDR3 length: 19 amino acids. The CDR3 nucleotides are TGTGCCAGCAGTTTAGTAGTGGGACTAGCGGGAGGGTCAGGAGAGACCCAGTACTTC. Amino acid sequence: CASSLVVGLAGGSGETQYF.

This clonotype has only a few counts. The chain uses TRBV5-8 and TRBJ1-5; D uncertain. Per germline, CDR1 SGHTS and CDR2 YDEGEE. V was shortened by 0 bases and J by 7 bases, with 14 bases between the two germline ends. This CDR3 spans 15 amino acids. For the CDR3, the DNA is TGTGCCAGCAGCTTGGAACAGCCAGGAAACCAGCCCCAGCATTTT. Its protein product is CASSLEQPGNQPQHF.

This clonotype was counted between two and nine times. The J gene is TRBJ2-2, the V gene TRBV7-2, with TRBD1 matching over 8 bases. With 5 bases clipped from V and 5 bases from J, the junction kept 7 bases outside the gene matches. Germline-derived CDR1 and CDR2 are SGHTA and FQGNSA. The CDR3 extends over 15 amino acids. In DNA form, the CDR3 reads TGTGCCAGCAGCACAGGGGGAGGACTTACCGGGGAGCTGTTTTTT. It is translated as CASSTGGGLTGELFF.

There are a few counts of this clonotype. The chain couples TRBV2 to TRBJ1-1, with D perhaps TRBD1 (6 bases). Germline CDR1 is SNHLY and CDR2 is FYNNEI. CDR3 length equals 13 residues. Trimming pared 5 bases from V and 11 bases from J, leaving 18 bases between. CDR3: CASSKGGTSLAFF. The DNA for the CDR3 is TGTGCCAGCAGTAAGGGGGGAACCAGCTTGGCTTTCTTT.

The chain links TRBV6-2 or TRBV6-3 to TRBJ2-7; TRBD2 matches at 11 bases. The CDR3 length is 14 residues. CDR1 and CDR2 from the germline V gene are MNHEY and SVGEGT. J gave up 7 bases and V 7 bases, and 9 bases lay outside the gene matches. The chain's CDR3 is CASKVLAGAREQYF. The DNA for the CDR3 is TGTGCCAGCAAGGTACTAGCGGGAGCTCGTGAGCAGTACTTC.

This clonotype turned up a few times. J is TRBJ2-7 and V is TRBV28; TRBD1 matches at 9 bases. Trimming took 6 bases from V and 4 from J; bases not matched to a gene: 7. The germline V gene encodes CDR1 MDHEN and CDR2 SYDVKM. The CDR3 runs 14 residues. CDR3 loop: CASRSGTGRYEQYF. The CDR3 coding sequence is TGTGCCAGCAGATCCGGGACAGGGAGGTACGAGCAGTACTTC.

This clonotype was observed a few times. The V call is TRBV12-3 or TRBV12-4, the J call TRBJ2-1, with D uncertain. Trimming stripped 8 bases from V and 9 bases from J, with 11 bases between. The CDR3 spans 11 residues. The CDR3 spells CASSFDSEQFF. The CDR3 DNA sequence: TGTGCCAGCTCTTTTGACTCTGAGCAGTTCTTC.

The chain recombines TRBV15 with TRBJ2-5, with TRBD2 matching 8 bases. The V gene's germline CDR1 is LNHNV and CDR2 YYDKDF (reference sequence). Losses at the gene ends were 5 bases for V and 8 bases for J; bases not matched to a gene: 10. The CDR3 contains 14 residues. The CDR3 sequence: CATSRAGVGDTQYF. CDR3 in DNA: TGTGCCACCAGCCGAGCGGGGGTCGGTGATACCCAGTACTTC.

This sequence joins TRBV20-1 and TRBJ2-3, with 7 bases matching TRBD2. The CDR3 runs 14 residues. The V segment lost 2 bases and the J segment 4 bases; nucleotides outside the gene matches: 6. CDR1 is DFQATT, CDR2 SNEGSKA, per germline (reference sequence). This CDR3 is CSARWSGVPDTQYF. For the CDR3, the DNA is TGCAGTGCTAGATGGAGCGGGGTCCCAGATACGCAGTATTTT.

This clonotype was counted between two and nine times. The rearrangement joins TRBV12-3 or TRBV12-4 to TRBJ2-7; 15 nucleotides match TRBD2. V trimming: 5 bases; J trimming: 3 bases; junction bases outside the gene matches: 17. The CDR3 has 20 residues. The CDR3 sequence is CASSPPTRGLAGGPNYEQYF. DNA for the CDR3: TGTGCCAGCAGTCCTCCGACCAGAGGACTAGCGGGAGGGCCTAACTACGAGCAGTACTTC.

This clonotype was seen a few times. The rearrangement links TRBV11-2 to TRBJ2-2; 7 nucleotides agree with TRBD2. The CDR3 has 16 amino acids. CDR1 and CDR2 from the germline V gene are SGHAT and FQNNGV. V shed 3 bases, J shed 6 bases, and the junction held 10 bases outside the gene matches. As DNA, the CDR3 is TGTGCCAGCAGCTTGGGCGGACTAGTCGGGTCCGGGGAGCTGTTTTTT. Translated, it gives CASSLGGLVGSGELFF.

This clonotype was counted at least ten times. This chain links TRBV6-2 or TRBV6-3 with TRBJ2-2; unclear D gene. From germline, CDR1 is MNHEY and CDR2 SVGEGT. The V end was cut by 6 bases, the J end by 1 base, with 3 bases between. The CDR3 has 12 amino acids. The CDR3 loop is CASSRNTGELFF. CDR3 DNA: TGTGCCAGCAGCCGGAACACCGGGGAGCTGTTTTTT.

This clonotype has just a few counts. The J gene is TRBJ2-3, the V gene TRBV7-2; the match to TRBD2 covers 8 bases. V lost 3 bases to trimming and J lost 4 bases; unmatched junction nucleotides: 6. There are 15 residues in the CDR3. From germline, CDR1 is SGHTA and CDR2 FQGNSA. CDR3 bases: TGTGCCAGCAGCTTGAGCGGGAGAAGCTCAGATACGCAGTATTTT. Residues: CASSLSGRSSDTQYF.

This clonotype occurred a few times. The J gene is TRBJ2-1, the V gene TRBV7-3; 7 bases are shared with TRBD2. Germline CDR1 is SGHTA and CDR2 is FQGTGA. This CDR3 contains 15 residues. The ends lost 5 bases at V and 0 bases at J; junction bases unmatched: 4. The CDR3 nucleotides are TGTGCCAGCAGCGCTAGCGGAAGCTCCTACAATGAGCAGTTCTTC. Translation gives CASSASGSSYNEQFF. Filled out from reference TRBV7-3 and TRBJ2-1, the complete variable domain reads GAGVSQTPSNKVTEKGKYVELRCDPISGHTALYWYRQSLGQGPEFLIYFQGTGAADDSGLPNDRFFAVRPEGSVSTLKIQRTERGDSAVYLCASSASGSSYNEQFFGPGTRLTVL.

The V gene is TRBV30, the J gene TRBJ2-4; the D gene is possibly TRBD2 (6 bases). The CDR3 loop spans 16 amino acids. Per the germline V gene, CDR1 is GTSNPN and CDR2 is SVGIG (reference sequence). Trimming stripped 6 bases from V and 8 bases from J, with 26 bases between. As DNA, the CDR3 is TGTGCCTGCAATATCCCCCCCCGGGGCGGGGAGGACATTCAGTACTTC. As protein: CACNIPPRGGEDIQYF. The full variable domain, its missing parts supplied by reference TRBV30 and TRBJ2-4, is SQTIHQWPATLVQPVGSPLSLECTVEGTSNPNLYWYRQAAGRGLQLLFYSVGIGQISSEVPQNLSASRPQDRQFILSSKKLLLSDSGFYLCACNIPPRGGEDIQYFGAGTRLSVL.

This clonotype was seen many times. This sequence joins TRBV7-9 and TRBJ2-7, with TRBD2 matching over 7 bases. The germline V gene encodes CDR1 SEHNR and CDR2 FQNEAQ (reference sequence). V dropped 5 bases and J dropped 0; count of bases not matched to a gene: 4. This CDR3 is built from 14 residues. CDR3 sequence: CASSAGTNSYEQYF. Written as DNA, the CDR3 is TGTGCCAGCAGCGCGGGGACTAACTCCTACGAGCAGTACTTC.

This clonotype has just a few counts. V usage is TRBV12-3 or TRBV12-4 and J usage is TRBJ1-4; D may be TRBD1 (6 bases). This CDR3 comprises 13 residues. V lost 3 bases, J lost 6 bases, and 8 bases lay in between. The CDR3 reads CASSFRGDEKLFF. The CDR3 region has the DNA TGTGCCAGCAGTTTCAGGGGAGATGAAAAACTGTTTTTT.

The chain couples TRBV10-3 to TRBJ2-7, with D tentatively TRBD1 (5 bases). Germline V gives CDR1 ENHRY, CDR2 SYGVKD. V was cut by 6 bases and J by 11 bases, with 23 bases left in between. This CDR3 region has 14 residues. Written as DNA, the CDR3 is TGTGCCATCAGCCCGGCCGACAGCCGAACGTCAAAGTACTTC. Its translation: CAISPADSRTSKYF.

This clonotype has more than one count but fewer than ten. This chain's CDR3 is CASRVGRLNEQFF. CDR3 sequence (DNA): TGTGCCAGCAGGGTCGGGAGGCTAAATGAGCAGTTCTTC. The chain uses TRBV2 and TRBJ2-1; 7 nucleotides agree with TRBD2. This CDR3 spans 13 amino acids. The V gene's germline CDR1 is SNHLY and CDR2 FYNNEI. V lost 6 bases and J lost 7; bases outside the gene matches: 6.

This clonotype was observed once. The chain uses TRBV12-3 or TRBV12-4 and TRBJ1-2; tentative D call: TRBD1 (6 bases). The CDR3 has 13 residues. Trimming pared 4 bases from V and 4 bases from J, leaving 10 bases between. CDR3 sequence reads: CASSSAGVYGYTF. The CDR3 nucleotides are TGTGCCAGCAGTTCTGCAGGGGTCTATGGCTACACCTTC.

The CDR3 reads CASSSSQGYNEQFF. DNA for the CDR3: TGTGCCAGCAGTTCTTCCCAGGGATACAATGAGCAGTTCTTC. The V gene is TRBV28, the J gene TRBJ2-1, with D tentatively TRBD1 (5 bases). Germline V gene sequence: CDR1 MDHEN, CDR2 SYDVKM. V was pared by 4 bases and J by 4 bases, with 11 bases between. The CDR3 runs to 14 residues.

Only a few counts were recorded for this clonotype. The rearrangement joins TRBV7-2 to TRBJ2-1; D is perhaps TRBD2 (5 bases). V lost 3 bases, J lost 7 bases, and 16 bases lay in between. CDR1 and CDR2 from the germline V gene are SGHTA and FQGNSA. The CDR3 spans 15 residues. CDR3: CASSFGSDAGNEQFF. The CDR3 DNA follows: TGTGCCAGCAGCTTCGGCTCCGACGCGGGTAATGAGCAGTTCTTC. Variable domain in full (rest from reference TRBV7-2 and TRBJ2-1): GAGVSQSPSNKVTEKGKDVELRCDPISGHTALYWYRQSLGQGLEFLIYFQGNSAPDKSGLPSDRFSAERTGGSVSTLTIQRTQQEDSAVYLCASSFGSDAGNEQFFGPGTRLTVL.

Here the CDR3 reads CSVEGGDLAYEQYF. In nucleotides, the CDR3 is TGCAGCGTTGAAGGAGGGGACTTGGCCTACGAGCAGTACTTC. This chain joins TRBV29-1 and TRBJ2-7; D might be TRBD2 (6 bases). Germline V gene sequence: CDR1 SQVTM, CDR2 ANQGSEA. The CDR3 totals 14 residues. Trimming took 1 base from V and 2 from J, leaving 12 bases between them.

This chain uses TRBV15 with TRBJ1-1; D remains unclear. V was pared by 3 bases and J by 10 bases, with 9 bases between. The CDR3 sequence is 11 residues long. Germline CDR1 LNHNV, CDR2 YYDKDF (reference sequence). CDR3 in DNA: TGTGCCACCAGCAGTGGACTGATAGCTTTCTTT. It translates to CATSSGLIAFF.

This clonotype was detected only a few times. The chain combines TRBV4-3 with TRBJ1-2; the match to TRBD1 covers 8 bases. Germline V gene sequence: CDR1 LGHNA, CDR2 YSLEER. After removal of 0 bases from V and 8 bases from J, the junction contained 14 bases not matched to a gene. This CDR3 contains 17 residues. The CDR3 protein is CASSQDYAGGSFGGYTF. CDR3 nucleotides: TGCGCCAGCAGCCAAGACTACGCAGGGGGCAGCTTTGGCGGCTACACCTTC.

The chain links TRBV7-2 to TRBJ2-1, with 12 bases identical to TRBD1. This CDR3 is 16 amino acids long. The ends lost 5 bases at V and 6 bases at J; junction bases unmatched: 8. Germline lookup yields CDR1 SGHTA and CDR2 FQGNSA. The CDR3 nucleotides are TGTGCCAGCAGCAGTACCGGGACAGGGGGCTTCAATGAGCAGTTCTTC. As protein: CASSSTGTGGFNEQFF.

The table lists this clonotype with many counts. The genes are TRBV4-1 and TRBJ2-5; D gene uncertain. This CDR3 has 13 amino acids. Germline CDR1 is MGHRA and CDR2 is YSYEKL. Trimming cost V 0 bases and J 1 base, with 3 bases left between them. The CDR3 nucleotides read TGCGCCAGCAGCCAAGACCTCCAAGAGACCCAGTACTTC. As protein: CASSQDLQETQYF.

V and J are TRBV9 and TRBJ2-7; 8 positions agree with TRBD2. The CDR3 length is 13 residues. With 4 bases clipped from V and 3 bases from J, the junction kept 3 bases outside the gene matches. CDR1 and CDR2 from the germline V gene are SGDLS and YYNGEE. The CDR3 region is CASSPGTSYEQYF. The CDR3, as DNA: TGTGCCAGCAGCCCCGGGACTAGCTACGAGCAGTACTTC.